This section outlines one T cell receptor beta chain sequence together with its context. An end of the junction differs from the germline gene, which may be a read error. Germline V gene data show CDR1 as MNHEY and CDR2 as SMNVEV (reference sequence). There are 15 residues in the CDR3. TCRdb used MiXCR to reprocess the 5' RACE reads, holding one entry per CDR3 protein. Found here are 9,000 to 10,000 distinct CDR3 sequences, about 15% of them singletons; the top ten hold 2.5% to 3.5%. Cells sorted as Tregs were CD4+, CD25+ and CD127-/low. This TCR derives from a female donor with breast cancer. The V gene is TRBV27, the J gene TRBJ1-1, with D tentatively TRBD1 (5 bases). Sequenced input: Tregs sorted from blood. The CDR3 loop is CASSFLGRMNTEASF. In DNA form, the CDR3 reads TGTGCCAGCAGTTTTCTGGGACGGATGAACACTGAAGCTTCCTTT.